This is a list of T cell receptor beta chains from one sample in a study of T-cell reconstitution after alpha-beta-depleted transplantation in children. TCRdb used MiXCR to reprocess the PCR reads, holding one entry per CDR3 protein. The table shows hundreds of thousands of distinct CDR3 sequences, with 9.5% to 13% occurring only once. This sample comprised peripheral blood, obtained 180 days after TCRalphabeta/CD19-depleted stem cell transplant. These TCRs come from a male patient between 2 and 10 years old who had a stem cell transplant for chronic granulomatous disease, so the T cells may come from the graft donor. Both conserved end residues are part of each CDR3. D genes are given only for firm matches. Size tells how often a clone was seen (once, few, many) or the class of an expanded clone, and some rows leave it out.

j_call | v_call | d_call | clone_size | cdr3_nt | cdr3_aa
TRBJ2-7 | TRBV5-1 | - | many | TGCGCCAGCAGCTTGGTGGGGGGACCCTCCTACGAGCAGTACTTC | CASSLVGGPSYEQYF
TRBJ2-1 | TRBV7-9 | - | few | TGTGCCAGCAGCCCAATTGGACAGAGCAATGAGCAGTTCTTC | CASSPIGQSNEQFF
TRBJ2-5 | TRBV9 | TRBD1 | many | TGTGCCAGCAGCTCGACAGGGGAGTTAGAGACCCAGTACTTC | CASSSTGELETQYF
TRBJ2-5 | TRBV29-1 | TRBD1 | many | TGCAGCGTTGCGACAGGGGTTAATTCTGGAGAGACCCAGTACTTC | CSVATGVNSGETQYF
TRBJ2-5 | TRBV2 | - | few | TGTGCCAGCAGTGTCAGGGCGACAGATGAGACCCAGTACTTC | CASSVRATDETQYF
TRBJ2-5 | TRBV7-3 | - | - | TGTGCCAGCAGCCCTAGGGGGGTTCAAGAGACCCAGTACTTC | CASSPRGVQETQYF
TRBJ1-1 | TRBV5-6 | - | many | TGTGCCAGCAGCGCAGGGAGGGCCACTGAAGCTTTCTTT | CASSAGRATEAFF
TRBJ2-1 | TRBV19 | TRBD1 | many | TGTGCCTGGGGTAGACAGGGTGTCGCTGAGCAGTTCTTC | CAWGRQGVAEQFF
TRBJ2-2 | TRBV3-1 | - | few | TGTGCCAGCAGCTCTCTCGGGACACGGAACACCGGGGAGCTGTTTTTT | CASSSLGTRNTGELFF
TRBJ2-7 | TRBV5-6 | - | many | TGTGCCAGCAGCTACACTTCCTTGGCAGGGTTCTACGAGCAGTACTTC | CASSYTSLAGFYEQYF
TRBJ1-2 | TRBV3-1 | - | few | TGTGCCTCCTGCCAATTTTCCGGGGCCCTATTCGACTATGGCTACACCTTC | CASCQFSGALFDYGYTF
TRBJ2-5 | TRBV18 | - | few | TGTGCCAGCTCACCACTGGGCCCACGCATGACCCAAGAGACCCAGTACTTC | CASSPLGPRMTQETQYF
TRBJ2-1 | TRBV27 | TRBD2 | many | TGTGCCAGCAGTCCGATCGGTCCTAGCGGGAGGTTTGATGAGCAGTTCTTC | CASSPIGPSGRFDEQFF
TRBJ2-7 | TRBV7-2 | - | many | TGTGCCAGCAGCTTTGGACGGAGCTCCTACGAGCAGTACTTC | CASSFGRSSYEQYF
TRBJ2-6 | TRBV24-1 | - | many | TGTGCCACCAGTTATACGGACACCAGCTCTGGGGCCAACGTCCTGACTTTC | CATSYTDTSSGANVLTF
TRBJ2-1 | TRBV5-1 | TRBD2 | many | TGCGCCAGCAGCGGGACTAGCGGGGTGTACAATGAGCAGTTCTTC | CASSGTSGVYNEQFF
TRBJ2-3 | TRBV24-1 | - | many | TGTGCCACCAGTGATTTTGACGCGGATACGCAGTATTTT | CATSDFDADTQYF
TRBJ2-5 | TRBV7-9 | - | few | TGTGCCAGCAGCTTTTGGACAGCGGTCCAAGAGACCCAGTACTTC | CASSFWTAVQETQYF
TRBJ1-2 | TRBV28 | - | many | TGTGCCAGCAGTACAGGGTTTGGCTACACCTTC | CASSTGFGYTF
TRBJ1-2 | TRBV7-9 | - | many | TGTGCCAGCAGCTTACCACAGACAGACTATGGCTACACCTTC | CASSLPQTDYGYTF
TRBJ1-1 | TRBV5-5 | - | many | TGTGCCAGCAGCCACGGACCCTATGAAGCTTTCTTT | CASSHGPYEAFF
TRBJ2-2 | TRBV27 | TRBD2 | many | TGTGCCAGCAGTTCGGGACTAGCGGGAGGGCCGGCCGGGGAGCTGTTTTTT | CASSSGLAGGPAGELFF
TRBJ1-3 | TRBV28 | - | many | TGTGCCAGCAGTTTGTTGGGGGAGGCAAACACCATATATTTT | CASSLLGEANTIYF
TRBJ2-3 | TRBV10-2 | TRBD2 | many | TGCGCCAGCCGACTAGCAAACACAGATACGCAGTATTTT | CASRLANTDTQYF
TRBJ2-1 | TRBV18 | - | few | TGTGCCAGCTCACCATCGTTGGAGCAGTTCTTC | CASSPSLEQFF
TRBJ2-2 | TRBV4-1 | - | many | TGCGCCAGCAGCCAAGAGTATGGAGGGCCCCAGACCGGGGAGCTGTTTTTT | CASSQEYGGPQTGELFF
TRBJ2-5 | TRBV11-2 | - | many | TGTGCCAGCAGCTCCCCCTCTCGGGAGACCCAGTACTTC | CASSSPSRETQYF
TRBJ2-1 | TRBV4-1 | - | many | TGCGCCAGCAGCCAATCCGTCGCGGATTGGGAGCAGTTCTTC | CASSQSVADWEQFF
TRBJ2-5 | TRBV20-1 | - | many | TGCAGTGCTAGAGATGGAGGGAAGTCAGAGACCCAGTACTTC | CSARDGGKSETQYF
TRBJ1-1 | TRBV7-3 | - | many | TGTGCCAGCAGAGGTGAGCGCGGAGCTGGCAGGGCCGAAACCCTGAACACTGAAGCTTTCTTT | CASRGERGAGRAETLNTEAFF
TRBJ2-5 | TRBV3-1 | - | - | TGTGCCAGCAGCCATCCCGGGGGACAAGAGACCCAGTACTTC | CASSHPGGQETQYF
TRBJ2-6 | TRBV2 | - | many | TGTGCCAGCAGTGAAGCTGGCTGGGCCAACGTCCTGACTTTC | CASSEAGWANVLTF
TRBJ2-1 | TRBV20-1 | TRBD2 | many | TGCAGTGCTAGAGAGGGACTAGCGGGAGTAGGTGAGCAGTTCTTC | CSAREGLAGVGEQFF
TRBJ2-3 | TRBV11-1 | TRBD1 | many | TGTGCCAGCAGCCCTACCAGGGGGCGCGATACGCAGTATTTT | CASSPTRGRDTQYF
TRBJ1-1 | TRBV5-1 | - | many | TGCGCCAGCAGCTCCGGGAGGGCAGGGGCCGGGGGCACTGAAGCTTTCTTT | CASSSGRAGAGGTEAFF
TRBJ2-7 | TRBV20-1 | TRBD1 | many | TGCAGTGCCACGGACAGGCACTCCTACGAGCAGTACTTC | CSATDRHSYEQYF
TRBJ1-1 | TRBV12-3/TRBV12-4 | TRBD1 | many | TGTGCCAGCAGTGAGACAGGGGCCCCCACTGAAGCTTTCTTT | CASSETGAPTEAFF
TRBJ2-5 | TRBV29-1 | - | many | TGCAGCGTGGGTCAGATCTCGACCGGGGAGACCCAGTACTTC | CSVGQISTGETQYF
TRBJ1-1 | TRBV27 | - | many | TGTGCCAGCAGACCACCGGGACGAGGGAAAGCTTTCTTT | CASRPPGRGKAFF
TRBJ1-5 | TRBV20-1 | - | many | TGCAGTGCTAGAGGCTCATTGGGGCCCCAGCATTTT | CSARGSLGPQHF
TRBJ2-2 | TRBV5-1 | - | many | TGCGCCAGCAGCTACTATTCCGGGGAGCTGTTTTTT | CASSYYSGELFF
TRBJ2-7 | TRBV15 | - | few | TGTGCCACCAGCAGAGGTGACCCAGGGAACGAGCAGTACTTC | CATSRGDPGNEQYF
TRBJ2-7 | TRBV27 | TRBD1 | - | TGTGCCAGCAGTTTACAGGGGGCGCGAGTAATGGATGAGCAGTACTTC | CASSLQGARVMDEQYF
TRBJ2-7 | TRBV5-1 | - | - | TGCGCCAGCAGCCTCCTCTCTACAGACCCCATCTACGAGCAGTACTTC | CASSLLSTDPIYEQYF
TRBJ2-1 | TRBV12-3/TRBV12-4 | TRBD2 | many | TGTGCCAGCAGTTCCCTGGGACTAGCGGGAATCGATGAGCAGTTCTTC | CASSSLGLAGIDEQFF
TRBJ2-7 | TRBV7-8 | TRBD2 | - | TGTGCCAGCAGCGTAGGACTAGCGGAGTCCTACGAGCAGTACTTC | CASSVGLAESYEQYF